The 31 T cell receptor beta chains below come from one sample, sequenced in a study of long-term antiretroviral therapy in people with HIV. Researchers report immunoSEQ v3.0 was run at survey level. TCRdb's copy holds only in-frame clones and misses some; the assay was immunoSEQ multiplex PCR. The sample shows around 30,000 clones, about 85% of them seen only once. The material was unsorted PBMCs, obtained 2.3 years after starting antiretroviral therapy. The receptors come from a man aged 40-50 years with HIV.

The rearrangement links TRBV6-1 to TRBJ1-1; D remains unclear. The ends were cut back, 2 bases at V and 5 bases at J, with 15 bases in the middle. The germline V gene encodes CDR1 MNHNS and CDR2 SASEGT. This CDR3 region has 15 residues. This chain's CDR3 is CASSETTAGKTEAFF. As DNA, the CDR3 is TGTGCCAGCAGTGAAACAACAGCGGGTAAGACTGAAGCTTTCTTT.

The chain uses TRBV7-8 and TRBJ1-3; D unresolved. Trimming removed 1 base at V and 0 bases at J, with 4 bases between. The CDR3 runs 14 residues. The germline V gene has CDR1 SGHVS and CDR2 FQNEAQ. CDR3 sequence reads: CASSLEPSGNTIYF. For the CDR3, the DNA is TGTGCCAGCAGCTTAGAGCCCTCTGGAAACACCATATATTTT.

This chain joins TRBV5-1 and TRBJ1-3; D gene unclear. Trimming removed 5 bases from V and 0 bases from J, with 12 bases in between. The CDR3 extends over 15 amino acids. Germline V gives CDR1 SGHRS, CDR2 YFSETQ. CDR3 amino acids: CASSQDANSGNTIYF. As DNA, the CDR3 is TGCGCCAGCAGTCAGGACGCTAACTCTGGAAACACCATATATTTT.

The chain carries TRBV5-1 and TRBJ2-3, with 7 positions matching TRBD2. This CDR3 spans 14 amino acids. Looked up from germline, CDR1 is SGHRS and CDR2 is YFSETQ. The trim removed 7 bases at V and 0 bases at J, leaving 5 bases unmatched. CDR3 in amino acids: CASGKRGSTDTQYF. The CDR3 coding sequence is TGCGCCAGCGGGAAGCGGGGTAGCACAGATACGCAGTATTTT.

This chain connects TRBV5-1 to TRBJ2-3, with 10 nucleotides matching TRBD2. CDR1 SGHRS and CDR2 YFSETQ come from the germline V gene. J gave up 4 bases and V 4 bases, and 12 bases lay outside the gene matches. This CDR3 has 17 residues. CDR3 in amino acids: CASSPQGAGGPSDTQYF. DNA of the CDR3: TGCGCCAGCAGCCCTCAAGGAGCGGGAGGGCCGTCAGATACGCAGTATTTT.

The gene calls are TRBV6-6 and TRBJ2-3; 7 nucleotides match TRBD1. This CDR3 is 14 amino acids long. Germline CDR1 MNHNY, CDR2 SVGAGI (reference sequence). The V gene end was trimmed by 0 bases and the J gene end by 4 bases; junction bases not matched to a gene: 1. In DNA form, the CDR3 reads TGTGCCAGCAGTTACTCACAGGGGCCAGATACGCAGTATTTT. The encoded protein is CASSYSQGPDTQYF.

CDR3 loop: CASTTIPTAQETQYF. CDR3 coding DNA: TGTGCCAGCACCACCATCCCGACAGCACAAGAGACCCAGTACTTC. The chain employs TRBV6-6 and TRBJ2-5; a possible D gene is TRBD1 (5 bases). Germline loops: CDR1 MNHNY, CDR2 SVGAGI (reference sequence). This CDR3 has 15 residues. Trimming left V 7 bases short and J 2 bases short, with 17 bases between.

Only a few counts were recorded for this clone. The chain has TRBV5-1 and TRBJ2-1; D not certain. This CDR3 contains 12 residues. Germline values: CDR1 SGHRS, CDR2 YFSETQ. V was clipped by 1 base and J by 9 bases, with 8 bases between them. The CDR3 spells CASSLSWGEQFF. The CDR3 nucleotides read TGCGCCAGCAGCTTGAGTTGGGGTGAGCAGTTCTTC. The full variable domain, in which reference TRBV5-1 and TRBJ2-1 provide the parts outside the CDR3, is KAGVTQTPRYLIKTRGQQVTLSCSPISGHRSVSWYQQTPGQGLQFLFEYFSETQRNKGNFPGRFSGRQFSNSRSEMNVSTLELGDSALYLCASSLSWGEQFFGPGTRLTVL.

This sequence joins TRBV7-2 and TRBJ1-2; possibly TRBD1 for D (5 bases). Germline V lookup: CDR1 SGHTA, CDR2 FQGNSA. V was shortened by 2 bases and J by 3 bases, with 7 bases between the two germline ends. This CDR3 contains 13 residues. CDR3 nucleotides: TGTGCCAGCAGCTTAACGGGGGACTATGGCTACACCTTC. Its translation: CASSLTGDYGYTF.

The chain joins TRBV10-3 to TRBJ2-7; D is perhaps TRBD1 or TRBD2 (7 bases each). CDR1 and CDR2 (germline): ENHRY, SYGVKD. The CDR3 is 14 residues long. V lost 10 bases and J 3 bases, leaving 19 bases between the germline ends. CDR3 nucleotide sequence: TGTGCCAGCGGCTGGGGAGGGGGCGGCTACGAGCAGTACTTC. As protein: CASGWGGGGYEQYF.

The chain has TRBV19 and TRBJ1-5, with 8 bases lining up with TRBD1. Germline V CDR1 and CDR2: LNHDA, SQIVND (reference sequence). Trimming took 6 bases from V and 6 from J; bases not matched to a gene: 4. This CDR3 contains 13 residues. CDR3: CASSDRGFQPQHF. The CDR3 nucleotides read TGTGCCAGTAGCGACAGGGGTTTTCAGCCCCAGCATTTT.

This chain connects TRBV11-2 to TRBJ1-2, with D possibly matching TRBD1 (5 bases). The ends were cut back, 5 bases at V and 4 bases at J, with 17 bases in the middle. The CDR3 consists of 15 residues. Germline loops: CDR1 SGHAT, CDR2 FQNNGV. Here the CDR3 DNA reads TGTGCCAGCAGCCCGGACCGGGGGTTTGGCTATGGCTACACCTTC. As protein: CASSPDRGFGYGYTF.

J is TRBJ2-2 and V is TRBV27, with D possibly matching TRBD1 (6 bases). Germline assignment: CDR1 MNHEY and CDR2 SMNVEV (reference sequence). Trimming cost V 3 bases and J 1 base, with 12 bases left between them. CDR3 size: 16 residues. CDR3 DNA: TGTGCCAGCAGTTTTACAGGGAGTCTGAACACCGGGGAGCTGTTTTTT. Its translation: CASSFTGSLNTGELFF.

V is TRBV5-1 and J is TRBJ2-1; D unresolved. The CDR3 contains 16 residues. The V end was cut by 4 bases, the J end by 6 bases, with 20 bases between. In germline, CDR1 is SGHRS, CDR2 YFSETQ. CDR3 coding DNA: TGCGCCAGCAGCCTCATGGAGAGTTTGGGGTTCAATGAGCAGTTCTTC. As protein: CASSLMESLGFNEQFF.

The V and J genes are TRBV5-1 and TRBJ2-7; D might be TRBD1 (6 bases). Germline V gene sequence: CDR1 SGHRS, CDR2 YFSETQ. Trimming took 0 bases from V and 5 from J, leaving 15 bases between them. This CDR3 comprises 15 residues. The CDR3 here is CASSLGSGVPDEQYF. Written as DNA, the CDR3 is TGCGCCAGCAGCTTGGGTTCAGGGGTCCCTGACGAGCAGTACTTC.

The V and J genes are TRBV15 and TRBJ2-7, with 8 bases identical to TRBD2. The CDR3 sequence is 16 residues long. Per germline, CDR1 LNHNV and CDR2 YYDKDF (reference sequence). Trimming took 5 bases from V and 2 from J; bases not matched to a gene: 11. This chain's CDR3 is CATSGWTSQLTYEQYF. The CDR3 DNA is TGTGCCACCAGCGGCTGGACTAGCCAACTCACCTACGAGCAGTACTTC. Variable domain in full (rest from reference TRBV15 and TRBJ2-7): DAMVIQNPRYQVTQFGKPVTLSCSQTLNHNVMYWYQQKSSQAPKLLFHYYDKDFNNEADTPDNFQSRRPNTSFCFLDIRSPGLGDTAMYLCATSGWTSQLTYEQYFGPGTRLTVT.

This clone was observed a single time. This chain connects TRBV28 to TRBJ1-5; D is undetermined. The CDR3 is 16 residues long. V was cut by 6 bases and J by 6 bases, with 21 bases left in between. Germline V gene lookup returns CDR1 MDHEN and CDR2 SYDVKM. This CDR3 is CASSPNAGGVGQPQHF. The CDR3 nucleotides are TGTGCCAGCAGCCCTAACGCGGGTGGGGTCGGTCAGCCCCAGCATTTT.

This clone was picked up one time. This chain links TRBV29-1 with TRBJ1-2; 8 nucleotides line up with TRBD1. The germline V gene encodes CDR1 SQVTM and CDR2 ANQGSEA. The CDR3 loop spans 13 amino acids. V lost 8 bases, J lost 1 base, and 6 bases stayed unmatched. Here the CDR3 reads CSTWTGINYGYTF. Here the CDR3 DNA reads TGCAGCACCTGGACAGGGATTAACTATGGCTACACCTTC.

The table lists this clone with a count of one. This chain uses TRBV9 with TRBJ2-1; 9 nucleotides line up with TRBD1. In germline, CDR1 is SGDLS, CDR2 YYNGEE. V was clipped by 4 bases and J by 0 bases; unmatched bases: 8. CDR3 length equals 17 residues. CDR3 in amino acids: CASSPYRGQSSYNEQFF. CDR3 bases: TGTGCCAGCAGCCCTTACAGGGGGCAAAGCTCCTACAATGAGCAGTTCTTC.

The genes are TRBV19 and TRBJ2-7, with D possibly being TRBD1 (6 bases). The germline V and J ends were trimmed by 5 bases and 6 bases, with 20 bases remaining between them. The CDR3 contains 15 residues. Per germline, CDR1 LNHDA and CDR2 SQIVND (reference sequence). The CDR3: CASSPRVGAPREQYF. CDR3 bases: TGTGCCAGTAGTCCCCGGGTGGGGGCGCCTCGCGAGCAGTACTTC.

CDR3 bases: TGTGCCAGTAGCGATCACCCTGAGGACTATGGCTACACCTTC. Translated, it gives CASSDHPEDYGYTF. The genes are TRBV19 and TRBJ1-2; D remains unclear. V lost 6 bases to trimming and J lost 3 bases, with 14 bases between them. Per germline, CDR1 LNHDA and CDR2 SQIVND (reference sequence). CDR3 length equals 14 residues.

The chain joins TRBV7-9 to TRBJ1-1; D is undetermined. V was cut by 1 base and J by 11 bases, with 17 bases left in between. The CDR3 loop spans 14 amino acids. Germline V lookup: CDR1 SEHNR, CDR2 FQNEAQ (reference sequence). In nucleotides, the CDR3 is TGTGCCAGCAGCTTAGGTGTTGGAAAGAGGCGGGCTTTCTTT. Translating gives CASSLGVGKRRAFF.

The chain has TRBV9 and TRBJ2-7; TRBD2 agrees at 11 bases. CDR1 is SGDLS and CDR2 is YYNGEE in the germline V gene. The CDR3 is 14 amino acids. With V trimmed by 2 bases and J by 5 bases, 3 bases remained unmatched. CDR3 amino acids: CASSVSGRADEQYF. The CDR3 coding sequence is TGTGCCAGCAGCGTTAGCGGGAGGGCCGACGAGCAGTACTTC. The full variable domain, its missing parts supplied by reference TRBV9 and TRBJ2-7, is DSGVTQTPKHLITATGQRVTLRCSPRSGDLSVYWYQQSLDQGLQFLIQYYNGEERAKGNILERFSAQQFPDLHSELNLSSLELGDSALYFCASSVSGRADEQYFGPGTRLTVT.

CDR3 bases: TGTGCCTGGAGTAGAGGCCCCCGACAGACAGATACGCAGTATTTT. Its protein product is CAWSRGPRQTDTQYF. The rearrangement links TRBV30 to TRBJ2-3; D perhaps matches TRBD1 (5 bases). This CDR3 contains 15 residues. Trimming pared 2 bases from V and 3 bases from J, leaving 15 bases between. Germline V gives CDR1 GTSNPN, CDR2 SVGIG (reference sequence).

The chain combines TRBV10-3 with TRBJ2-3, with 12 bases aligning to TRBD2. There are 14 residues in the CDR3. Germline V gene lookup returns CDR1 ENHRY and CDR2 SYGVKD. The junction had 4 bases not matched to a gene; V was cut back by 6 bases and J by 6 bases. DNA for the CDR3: TGTGCCATCAGGACTAGCGGGAGTCATGATACGCAGTATTTT. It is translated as CAIRTSGSHDTQYF.

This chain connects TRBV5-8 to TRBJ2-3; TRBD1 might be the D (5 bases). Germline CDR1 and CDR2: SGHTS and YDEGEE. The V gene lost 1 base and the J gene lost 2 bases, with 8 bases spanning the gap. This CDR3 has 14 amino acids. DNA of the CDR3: TGTGCCAGCAGCTTGAAGGGGATCACAGATACGCAGTATTTT. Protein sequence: CASSLKGITDTQYF.

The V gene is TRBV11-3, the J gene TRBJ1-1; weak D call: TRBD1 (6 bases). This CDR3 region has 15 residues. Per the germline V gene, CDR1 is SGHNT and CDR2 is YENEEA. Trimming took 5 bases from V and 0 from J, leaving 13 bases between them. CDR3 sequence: CASSGQTALNTEAFF. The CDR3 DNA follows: TGTGCCAGCAGCGGACAGACGGCCCTGAACACTGAAGCTTTCTTT.

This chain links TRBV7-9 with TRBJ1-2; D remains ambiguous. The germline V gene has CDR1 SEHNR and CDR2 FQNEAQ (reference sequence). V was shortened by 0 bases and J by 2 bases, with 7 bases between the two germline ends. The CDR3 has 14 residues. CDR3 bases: TGTGCCAGCAGCTTAGCAATAAGAAACTATGGCTACACCTTC. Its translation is CASSLAIRNYGYTF.

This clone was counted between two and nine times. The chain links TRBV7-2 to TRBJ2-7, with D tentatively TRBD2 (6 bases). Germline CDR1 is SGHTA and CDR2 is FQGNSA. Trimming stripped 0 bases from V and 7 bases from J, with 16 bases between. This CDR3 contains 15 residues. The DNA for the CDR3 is TGTGCCAGCAGCTTAGCAGGGCGGGGTGTGAGGGAGCAGTACTTC. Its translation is CASSLAGRGVREQYF.

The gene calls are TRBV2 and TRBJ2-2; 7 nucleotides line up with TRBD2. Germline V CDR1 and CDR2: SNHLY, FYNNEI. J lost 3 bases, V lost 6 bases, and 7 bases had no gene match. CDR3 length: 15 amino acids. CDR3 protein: CASRGISGYTGELFF. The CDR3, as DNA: TGTGCCAGCAGGGGCATTAGCGGGTACACCGGGGAGCTGTTTTTT.

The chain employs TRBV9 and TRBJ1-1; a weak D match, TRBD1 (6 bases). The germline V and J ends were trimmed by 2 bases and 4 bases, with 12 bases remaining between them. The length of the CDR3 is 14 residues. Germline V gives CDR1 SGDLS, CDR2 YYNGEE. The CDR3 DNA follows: TGTGCCAGCAGCGTGGTGGCCAGGGGCACTGAAGCTTTCTTT. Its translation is CASSVVARGTEAFF. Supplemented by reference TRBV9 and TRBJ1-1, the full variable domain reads DSGVTQTPKHLITATGQRVTLRCSPRSGDLSVYWYQQSLDQGLQFLIQYYNGEERAKGNILERFSAQQFPDLHSELNLSSLELGDSALYFCASSVVARGTEAFFGQGTRLTVV.